The rows below give T cell receptor beta chains drawn from one sample of a study of blood T cell repertoires in COVID-19. Assay: immunoSEQ multiplex PCR; the TCRdb copy retains only in-frame clones and omits some. Among a few hundred thousand clones, 80% to 90% were seen once, and the ten largest hold more than 3%. Sequencing was carried out using PBMCs or T cells enriched from blood (not recorded which). The receptors originated from a woman between 18 and 30 years old in a cohort exposed to, infected with or recovered from COVID-19 (not recorded which). Both conserved end residues are part of each CDR3. A D gene is named only where the DNA matches it firmly. The listing skips clone size in some rows; elsewhere it reads once, few, many or a size class.

length	V	J	size	D	DNA	CDR3
12	TRBV5-4	TRBJ1-6	-	TRBD1	TGTGCCAGCAGCCAGGGGGATTCACCCCTCCACTTT	CASSQGDSPLHF
15	TRBV11-2	TRBJ2-3	-	TRBD1	TGTGCCAGCAGCTTAGAGACAGGGGGCCTAGATACGCAGTATTTT	CASSLETGGLDTQYF
13	TRBV5-4	TRBJ2-1	-	-	TGTGCCAGCAGCCAAAGGGGGTACCATGAGCAGTTCTTC	CASSQRGYHEQFF
16	TRBV9	TRBJ2-1	-	-	TGTGCCAGCAGCGTAGATGTTAGCGAACCCCGTCCCAAGCAGTTCTTC	CASSVDVSEPRPKQFF
16	TRBV24-1	TRBJ1-5	-	TRBD1	TGTGCCACCAGTGATTCACACAGGGGGAGCAATCAGCCCCAGCATTTT	CATSDSHRGSNQPQHF
14	TRBV3-1/TRBV3-2	TRBJ1-2	-	-	TGTGCCAGCAGCCAAGACCTAACAGACTATGGCTACACCTTC	CASSQDLTDYGYTF
17	TRBV3-1/TRBV3-2	TRBJ2-1	few	-	TGTGCCAGCAGCCAAACAGGTGGGCGGGGGCCTCACAATGAGCAGTTCTTC	CASSQTGGRGPHNEQFF
15	TRBV7-9	TRBJ2-1	-	TRBD2	TGTGCCAGCAGCTCACTAGCGGGAGGATACAATGAGCAGTTCTTC	CASSSLAGGYNEQFF
15	TRBV15	TRBJ2-7	-	-	TGTGCCACCAGCAGAGATAGACAGTTAACCTACGAGCAGTACTTC	CATSRDRQLTYEQYF
16	TRBV24-1	TRBJ1-2	-	-	TGTGCCACCAGTGACTCGGACAGCCTTCATCTCTATGGCTACACCTTC	CATSDSDSLHLYGYTF
18	TRBV24-1	TRBJ2-1	-	-	TGTGCCACCAGTGATTCCACTTGGAGGGCAAGCTCCTACAATGAGCAGTTCTTC	CATSDSTWRASSYNEQFF
15	TRBV5-1	TRBJ2-5	-	-	TGCGCCAGCAGCCCCGGTGGGGGCTTTTTAGAGACCCAGTACTTC	CASSPGGGFLETQYF
17	TRBV27	TRBJ2-1	-	-	TGTGCCAGCAGTTTACGCCCAGGGTGGCAAGGGGACAATGAGCAGTTCTTC	CASSLRPGWQGDNEQFF
14	TRBV5-1	TRBJ2-3	-	-	TGCGCCAGCAGCCCGAGCGCCGTGGCAGATACGCAGTATTTT	CASSPSAVADTQYF
15	TRBV19	TRBJ2-5	few	TRBD1	TGTGCCAGTAGCAGACAGGGCGAGATTCAAGAGACCCAGTACTTC	CASSRQGEIQETQYF
15	TRBV29-1	TRBJ2-2	-	TRBD2	TGCAGCGTTGTTCTAGCGGGAGTTAGTACCGGGGAGCTGTTTTTT	CSVVLAGVSTGELFF